The T cell receptor (beta chain) described here comes from a study of blood T cell repertoires in COVID-19. V trimming: 4 bases; J trimming: 5 bases; junction bases outside the gene matches: 7. The germline gives CDR1 LGHNA, CDR2 YSLEER. This CDR3 contains 14 residues. Sequenced by immunoSEQ multiplex PCR; TCRdb stores in-frame clones only, minus some. The data show about 20,000 clones, around 90% seen once. This TCR derives from a human donor in a cohort sampled during active COVID-19. The chain has TRBV4-3 and TRBJ2-5, with 7 bases matching TRBD2. Sequencing was carried out using peripheral blood. CDR3 sequence reads: CASSRSPGGETQYF. CDR3 sequence (DNA): TGCGCCAGCAGCCGGAGTCCCGGGGGGGAGACCCAGTACTTC.